This passage covers 20 T cell receptor beta chains from one sample sequenced in a study of T cell repertoires in cytomegalovirus infection. TCRdb itself ran the reads through MiXCR, one entry per CDR3 protein. Of 200,000 to 300,000 distinct CDR3 sequences in the sample, approximately 13% were seen once. The sequencing sample was made of PBMCs. Every receptor here comes from a human donor in good health (CMV status not recorded). Some clones in this sample may be carry-over from other donors' samples.

V and J are TRBV7-9 and TRBJ2-7; 11 bases fit TRBD2. Germline values: CDR1 SEHNR, CDR2 FQNEAQ (reference sequence). There are 14 residues in the CDR3. The junction had 2 bases not matched to a gene; V was cut back by 5 bases and J by 2 bases. The DNA of the CDR3 is TGTGCCAGCAGCCAGGGACTAGCGGCCTACGAGCAGTACTTC. This translates into CASSQGLAAYEQYF.

The sample holds a few counts of this clonotype. The chain carries TRBV14 and TRBJ2-7; possible D gene TRBD2, 6 bases. The CDR3 extends over 14 amino acids. V lost 4 bases, J lost 1 base, and 11 bases lay in between. Looked up from germline, CDR1 is SGHDN and CDR2 is FVKESK. The CDR3 DNA reads TGTGCCAGCAGCCTCGAGGGAGGTTCCTACGAGCAGTACTTC. It yields the protein CASSLEGGSYEQYF.

This clonotype was counted ten times or more. The J gene is TRBJ1-6, the V gene TRBV28, with a tentative D call TRBD1 (5 bases). The germline gives CDR1 MDHEN, CDR2 SYDVKM. V was clipped by 4 bases and J by 9 bases, with 22 bases between them. The CDR3 covers 17 residues. The CDR3 nucleotides are TGTGCCAGCAGTTCCGGGGCTCAGGGAGGGAGTGTTTCACCCCTCCACTTT. Translated, it gives CASSSGAQGGSVSPLHF.

At least ten counts were recorded for this clonotype. The chain has TRBV7-2 and TRBJ2-3; weak D call: TRBD2 (7 bases). In germline, CDR1 is SGHTA, CDR2 FQGNSA. CDR3 length equals 18 residues. V lost 1 base and J 3 bases, leaving 20 bases between the germline ends. The CDR3 coding sequence is TGTGCCAGCAGCTTAGAGAGGGGGGGACTTGAGGGTACAGATACGCAGTATTTT. Amino acids: CASSLERGGLEGTDTQYF.

This clonotype occurred many times. The rearrangement joins TRBV7-2 to TRBJ2-7; TRBD1 agrees at 11 bases. Unmatched junction bases numbered 5, after V lost 2 bases and J lost 5 bases. The CDR3 is 15 residues long. CDR1 and CDR2 from the germline V gene are SGHTA and FQGNSA. CDR3 loop: CASSLYGQGADEQYF. CDR3 sequence (DNA): TGTGCCAGCAGCTTATACGGACAGGGGGCGGACGAGCAGTACTTC.

V usage is TRBV5-1 and J usage is TRBJ2-1; 9 bases agree with TRBD2. The CDR3 is 17 residues long. Per germline, CDR1 SGHRS and CDR2 YFSETQ. With V trimmed by 2 bases and J by 4 bases, 10 bases remained unmatched. Here the CDR3 reads CASSFSVLAGEYNEQFF. The CDR3 DNA reads as TGCGCCAGCAGCTTTTCGGTTTTAGCGGGAGAGTACAATGAGCAGTTCTTC. The variable domain in full, completed from reference TRBV5-1 and TRBJ2-1, reads KAGVTQTPRYLIKTRGQQVTLSCSPISGHRSVSWYQQTPGQGLQFLFEYFSETQRNKGNFPGRFSGRQFSNSRSEMNVSTLELGDSALYLCASSFSVLAGEYNEQFFGPGTRLTVL.

This clonotype showed up many times. The chain employs TRBV7-8 and TRBJ2-5; 8 bases line up with TRBD2. With V trimmed by 6 bases and J by 4 bases, 16 bases remained unmatched. Germline CDR1 is SGHVS and CDR2 is FQNEAQ. The CDR3 is 17 amino acids. CDR3 in DNA: TGTGCCAGCAGTTTGTCGGGAGGGCCGTCCAGGGGAGAGACCCAGTACTTC. It yields the protein CASSLSGGPSRGETQYF. Using reference TRBV7-8 and TRBJ2-5 for the parts outside the CDR3, the full variable domain is GAGVSQSPRYKVAKRGQDVALRCDPISGHVSLFWYQQALGQGPEFLTYFQNEAQLDKSGLPSDRFFAERPEGSVSTLKIQRTQQEDSAVYLCASSLSGGPSRGETQYFGPGTRLLVL.

This clonotype was seen at least ten times. CDR3 DNA: TGTGCCAGCAGCCGCACTGCGGGGCTCTCTGGAAACACCATATATTTT. Translated, it gives CASSRTAGLSGNTIYF. The chain links TRBV7-2 to TRBJ1-3; D might be TRBD1 (5 bases). Trimming removed 5 bases from V and 0 bases from J, with 14 bases in between. CDR3 size: 16 residues. Germline V gene lookup returns CDR1 SGHTA and CDR2 FQGNSA.

This clonotype was counted ten times or more. The J gene is TRBJ1-1, the V gene TRBV7-3; 8 nucleotides align to TRBD1. In germline, CDR1 is SGHTA, CDR2 FQGTGA. V lost 3 bases to trimming and J lost 2 bases; unmatched junction nucleotides: 2. CDR3 length: 14 residues. CDR3 loop: CASSFGQGNTEAFF. The DNA of the CDR3 is TGTGCCAGCAGCTTTGGACAGGGTAACACTGAAGCTTTCTTT.

In its sample, this clonotype was seen many times. This rearrangement joins TRBV12-5 to TRBJ1-2, with D possibly matching TRBD1 (5 bases). V was pared by 7 bases and J by 4 bases, with 10 bases between. Germline CDR1 reads LGHNT; CDR2 reads FRNRAP. The CDR3 runs to 12 residues. The CDR3 here is CASAQGVYGYTF. DNA for the CDR3: TGTGCTAGTGCCCAGGGTGTCTATGGCTACACCTTC.

This clonotype showed up many times. The V gene is TRBV7-2, the J gene TRBJ2-1; TRBD1 matches at 8 bases. Germline values: CDR1 SGHTA, CDR2 FQGNSA. Germline trimming cut 5 bases from V and 6 bases from J; bases unmatched to any gene: 9. This CDR3 spans 15 amino acids. The CDR3 protein is CASSLRGQLGNEQFF. The CDR3 nucleotides read TGTGCCAGCAGCCTCAGGGGGCAGTTGGGCAATGAGCAGTTCTTC.

This clonotype was observed at least ten times. This sequence joins TRBV6-2 or TRBV6-3 and TRBJ1-1; a possible D gene is TRBD1 (5 bases). The CDR3 sequence is 15 residues long. Looked up from germline, CDR1 is MNHEY and CDR2 is SVGEGT. Trimming stripped 2 bases from V and 1 base from J, with 11 bases between. CDR3 residues: CASSYADSSNTEAFF. CDR3 sequence (DNA): TGTGCCAGCAGTTACGCCGACAGTTCGAACACTGAAGCTTTCTTT.

The chain recombines TRBV19 with TRBJ1-1; the D is unclear. V was trimmed by 3 bases and J by 1 base, leaving 9 bases between them. Germline V gives CDR1 LNHDA, CDR2 SQIVND (reference sequence). This CDR3 spans 14 amino acids. CDR3: CASSIGNWNTEAFF. The CDR3 DNA reads TGTGCCAGTAGTATCGGTAACTGGAACACTGAAGCTTTCTTT.

This clonotype was detected many times. V gene TRBV7-2 combines with J gene TRBJ2-3; 7 bases are shared with TRBD2. From germline, CDR1 is SGHTA and CDR2 FQGNSA. The V segment lost 5 bases and the J segment 2 bases; nucleotides outside the gene matches: 7. The CDR3 consists of 15 residues. CDR3: CASSPGLPSTDTQYF. DNA for the CDR3: TGTGCCAGCAGCCCGGGACTACCCTCCACAGATACGCAGTATTTT.

On this clonotype: This may be a read error, as it is one base from a much larger clone. The chain couples TRBV6-1 to TRBJ1-4; 7 bases are a match to TRBD1. The CDR3 is 17 residues long. CDR1 and CDR2 from the germline V gene are MNHNS and SASEGT. CDR3 nucleotides: TGTGCCAGCAGTGAAAGGGCAGGGGGTCTAGCTAATGAAAAACTGGTTTTT. Protein sequence: CASSERAGGLANEKLVF.

Ten or more counts support this clonotype. The V gene is TRBV5-4, the J gene TRBJ2-7, with 11 bases identical to TRBD2. There are 17 residues in the CDR3. The trim removed 3 bases at V and 4 bases at J, leaving 12 bases unmatched. The germline V gene has CDR1 SGHNT and CDR2 YYREEE (reference sequence). For the CDR3, the DNA is TGTGCCAGCAGCTCCCGACTAGCGGGACCGGACCGTTACGAGCAGTACTTC. Translated: CASSSRLAGPDRYEQYF.

The chain uses TRBV28 and TRBJ2-5; TRBD1 aligns across 10 bases. Per germline, CDR1 MDHEN and CDR2 SYDVKM. The CDR3 extends over 14 amino acids. V lost 6 bases, J lost 3 bases, and 4 bases stayed unmatched. The CDR3 nucleotides are TGTGCCAGCAGGGGGACAGGGGAAAAAGAGACCCAGTACTTC. It codes for CASRGTGEKETQYF. The whole variable domain, filled in from reference TRBV28 and TRBJ2-5, reads DVKVTQSSRYLVKRTGEKVFLECVQDMDHENMFWYRQDPGLGLRLIYFSYDVKMKEKGDIPEGYSVSREKKERFSLILESASTNQTSMYLCASRGTGEKETQYFGPGTRLLVL.

The V call is TRBV18, the J call TRBJ2-1; TRBD2 matches 9 bases. Germline CDR1 and CDR2: KGHSH and LQKENI. The CDR3 has 16 amino acids. V trimming: 2 bases; J trimming: 6 bases; junction bases outside the gene matches: 8. The CDR3 loop reads CASSPNSGSGSNEQFF. The CDR3 coding sequence is TGTGCCAGCTCACCAAATAGCGGGAGCGGGAGCAATGAGCAGTTCTTC.

This clonotype was recorded at least ten times. The rearrangement joins TRBV7-2 to TRBJ1-5; D possibly corresponds to TRBD1 (6 bases). Trimming shortened V by 5 bases and J by 1 base, and 12 bases separated the two germline ends. Germline CDR1 reads SGHTA; CDR2 reads FQGNSA. The CDR3 consists of 15 residues. CDR3 loop: CASSLLGGSNQPQHF. For the CDR3, the DNA is TGTGCCAGCAGCCTACTAGGGGGAAGCAATCAGCCCCAGCATTTT.

This clonotype was counted only a few times. At one end the junction does not follow the germline gene, possibly because of a read error. The V gene is TRBV7-8, the J gene TRBJ2-3; 11 bases fit TRBD2. The CDR3 is made up of 15 amino acids. Germline CDR1 SGHVS, CDR2 FQNEAQ. For the CDR3, the DNA is TGTGCCAGCAACAGGGGGACTAGCGGCACAGATACGCTGTATTTT. It is translated as CASNRGTSGTDTLYF.